This is a list of T cell receptor beta chains from one sample in a study of blood T cell repertoires in COVID-19. The protocol was immunoSEQ multiplex PCR, while the TCRdb copy is restricted to in-frame clones and leaves out a portion. The repertoire includes some 490,000 clones, roughly 85% of them detected once, and roughly 3.1% sits in the top ten. What was sequenced was peripheral blood. These receptors originate from a human donor in a cohort sampled during active COVID-19. The CDR3 runs from the conserved cysteine through the conserved F or W. A D gene is named only where the DNA matches it firmly. Size tells how often a clone was seen (once, few, many) or the class of an expanded clone, and some rows leave it out.

size,length,J,D,V,DNA,CDR3
NA,16,TRBJ2-3,NA,TRBV9,TGTGCCAGCAGCGTAGAGGTAGCGGCTAGCACAGATACGCAGTATTTT,CASSVEVAASTDTQYF
NA,14,TRBJ2-5,TRBD1,TRBV7-3,TGTGCCAGCAGCTCGACAGGGGGCGCGGAGACCCAGTACTTC,CASSSTGGAETQYF
NA,15,TRBJ2-5,TRBD2,TRBV6-5,TGTGCCAGCAGGATAAGACGGGGGGGTCAAGAGACCCAGTACTTC,CASRIRRGGQETQYF
NA,18,TRBJ2-7,TRBD2,TRBV4-1,TGCGCCAGCAGCCAAGATTCGTGGGCTAGCGGGAATTTCTACGAGCAGTACTTC,CASSQDSWASGNFYEQYF
NA,13,TRBJ2-4,TRBD1,TRBV29-1,TGCAGCGTTGAAGTTACAGGGGTAAACATTCAGTACTTC,CSVEVTGVNIQYF
NA,15,TRBJ2-5,TRBD2,TRBV30,TGTGCCTGGAACGCGGGAGGCCTCGGGGGAGAGACCCAGTACTTC,CAWNAGGLGGETQYF
NA,15,TRBJ2-1,NA,TRBV11-3,TGTGCCAGCAGCCGGGACGTGGGGGGCTACAATGAGCAGTTCTTC,CASSRDVGGYNEQFF
NA,17,TRBJ1-4,TRBD1,TRBV5-1,TGCGCCAGCCAACCGGGACAGGGTGGAGCGGCTAATGAAAAACTGTTTTTT,CASQPGQGGAANEKLFF
NA,13,TRBJ1-3,NA,TRBV6-5,TGTGCCAGCAGGGGCACCTCTGGAAACACCATATATTTT,CASRGTSGNTIYF
NA,17,TRBJ1-1,TRBD1,TRBV5-8,TGTGCCAGCAGCCGAGAGTTCTCAGGGGGCTGGAACACTGAAGCTTTCTTT,CASSREFSGGWNTEAFF
NA,13,TRBJ1-2,NA,TRBV5-4,TGTGCCAGCAGCAGGACAGCTAACTATGGCTACACCTTC,CASSRTANYGYTF
NA,13,TRBJ2-7,NA,TRBV28,TGTGCCAGCAGTTTAACAATTGGTAAGAAGCAGTACTTC,CASSLTIGKKQYF
NA,14,TRBJ1-5,NA,TRBV7-3,TGTGCCAGCAGCTTAGGCGGTATCAATCAGCCCCAGCATTTT,CASSLGGINQPQHF
NA,12,TRBJ2-7,NA,TRBV28,TGTGCCAGCAGTTTGCGCCGTTACGAGCAGTACTTC,CASSLRRYEQYF
NA,14,TRBJ1-1,NA,TRBV27,TGTGCCAGCATGCAAAGGGTAGGGGACACTGAAGCTTTCTTT,CASMQRVGDTEAFF
NA,14,TRBJ1-1,NA,TRBV6-5,TGTGCCAGCGACCTTGACACGTTGAACACTGAAGCTTTCTTT,CASDLDTLNTEAFF
NA,16,TRBJ1-2,TRBD1,TRBV27,TGTGCCAGCAGTTTCTTGGACAGGCTAAGTCGGGATGGCTACACCTTC,CASSFLDRLSRDGYTF
NA,12,TRBJ2-7,NA,TRBV3-1/TRBV3-2,TGTGCCAGCAGCCAAGCCTTCTACGAGCAGTACTTC,CASSQAFYEQYF
once,12,TRBJ1-2,NA,TRBV28,TGTGCCAGCAGTCTTCAGCGCTATGGCTACACCTTC,CASSLQRYGYTF
NA,13,TRBJ1-1,NA,TRBV10-3,TGTGCCATCAGCATTGGGGAGGGAGGGAGAGCTTTCTTT,CAISIGEGGRAFF
NA,17,TRBJ2-2,TRBD1,TRBV7-2,TGTGCCAGCAGCCGGAAAGGGGGCGCGGTACTCACCGGGGAGCTGTTTTTT,CASSRKGGAVLTGELFF
once,15,TRBJ1-1,NA,TRBV9,TGTGCCAGCAGCGTAGGGGGAGGGGTGTCGGCCGAAGCTTTCTTT,CASSVGGGVSAEAFF
NA,16,TRBJ2-1,NA,TRBV7-9,TGTGCCAGCAGCTTAGGATCCGGGACACCTCTCAATGAGCAGTTCTTC,CASSLGSGTPLNEQFF
NA,16,TRBJ2-7,TRBD2,TRBV30,TGTGCCTGGGGGACTAGCGGGAGGGCCCTAACACCAAGTCAGTACTTC,CAWGTSGRALTPSQYF
NA,14,TRBJ2-7,TRBD2,TRBV7-2,TGTGCCAGCAGTTGGGGACTAGCGGGAGGGGAGCAGTACTTC,CASSWGLAGGEQYF
NA,16,TRBJ2-1,TRBD2,TRBV19,TGTGCCACAACCTGGGGGGGAGGGAGATCCTACAATGAGCAGTTCTTC,CATTWGGGRSYNEQFF
few,13,TRBJ2-2,NA,TRBV14,TGTGCCAGCAGCCAGAGCAGCGCCGGGGAGCTGTTTTTT,CASSQSSAGELFF
NA,14,TRBJ2-3,NA,TRBV18,TGTGCCAGCTCACCATTAAATTCGGTGGATACGCAGTATTTT,CASSPLNSVDTQYF
NA,16,TRBJ1-4,TRBD1,TRBV9,TGTGCCAGCAGCCCAACGGTCGGGACAGCTAATGAAAAACTGTTTTTT,CASSPTVGTANEKLFF